This T cell receptor (beta chain) originates from a study of technical replicates of blood from a handful of donors. V lost 5 bases and J 4 bases, leaving 6 bases between the germline ends. The CDR3 consists of 12 residues. Germline V gene lookup returns CDR1 SNHLY and CDR2 FYNNEI. Measured with immunoSEQ multiplex PCR; TCRdb has only the in-frame clones, and not every one. This table holds 76,000 or so clones, 70% to 90% found once. The rearrangement joins TRBV2 to TRBJ1-5, with a possible D match to TRBD1 (5 bases). The sequencing input was PBMCs. The source of this sequence is a human donor in good health. Some clones in this sample may be carry-over from other donors' samples. The CDR3 DNA reads TGTGCCAGCAGTCCAGGGAATCAGCCCCAGCATTTT. It specifies CASSPGNQPQHF.